This entry lists 25 T cell receptor beta chains sequenced from one sample in a study of cytomegalovirus exposure and HLA in healthy donors. PCR involved 60 Vbeta and 13 Jbeta primers. Libraries were prepared by immunoSEQ multiplex PCR; TCRdb keeps only in-frame clonotypes and omits some of them. Of some 87,000 clones in the sample, 78% were seen once. The sequenced sample consisted of PBMCs. The receptors here all came from a man aged 18-30 years in good health and CMV-seropositive.

This clone occurred a few times. This chain links TRBV7-9 with TRBJ2-1; 7 bases fit TRBD2. Germline V gene lookup returns CDR1 SEHNR and CDR2 FQNEAQ (reference sequence). The V gene end was trimmed by 4 bases and the J gene end by 9 bases; junction bases not matched to a gene: 6. The CDR3 has 13 residues. The CDR3 DNA reads TGTGCCAGCAGCTGGGGGGGTCAAGGTGAGCAGTTCTTC. It specifies CASSWGGQGEQFF.

This clone was recorded a few times. The rearrangement joins TRBV6-5 to TRBJ1-1, with 8 bases identical to TRBD1. Germline CDR1 reads MNHEY; CDR2 reads SVGAGI. CDR3 length: 14 residues. With 6 bases clipped from V and 0 bases from J, the junction kept 3 bases outside the gene matches. CDR3 in DNA: TGTGCCAGCAGCAGGACAGGGCTGAACACTGAAGCTTTCTTT. Translating gives CASSRTGLNTEAFF.

The chain links TRBV6-6 to TRBJ1-1; no clear D gene. Per germline, CDR1 MNHNY and CDR2 SVGAGI (reference sequence). The CDR3 sequence is 15 residues long. V lost 0 bases and J lost 1, with 9 bases in between. CDR3 amino acids: CASSYSAPQNTEAFF. The CDR3 coding sequence is TGTGCCAGCAGTTACTCGGCTCCCCAGAACACTGAAGCTTTCTTT.

This clone has just a few counts. The V and J genes are TRBV11-2 and TRBJ1-5; no clear D. CDR1 SGHAT and CDR2 FQNNGV come from the germline V gene. Trimming removed 5 bases from V and 4 bases from J, with 12 bases in between. The CDR3 loop spans 14 amino acids. The CDR3 sequence: CASSLGGVNQPQHF. The CDR3 DNA is TGTGCCAGCAGCCTCGGCGGCGTTAATCAGCCCCAGCATTTT.

The chain carries TRBV4-1 and TRBJ2-7, with D tentatively TRBD2 (5 bases). Per the germline V gene, CDR1 is MGHRA and CDR2 is YSYEKL. This CDR3 comprises 13 residues. Between the trimmed V and J ends, which lost 8 bases and 5 bases, there was a span of 16 bases. CDR3 DNA sequence: TGCGCCAGCTGTTGTAGAGGGCTAAACGAGCAGTACTTC. As protein: CASCCRGLNEQYF.

The V and J genes are TRBV6-5 and TRBJ1-2; tentative D call: TRBD1 (6 bases). V gave up 0 bases and J gave up 2 bases, with 10 bases separating them. Germline CDR1 is MNHEY and CDR2 is SVGAGI. The CDR3 covers 15 residues. CDR3 loop: CASSYSGRGNYGYTF. As DNA, the CDR3 is TGTGCCAGCAGTTACTCTGGCAGGGGAAACTATGGCTACACCTTC.

This chain connects TRBV5-1 to TRBJ1-2; 7 bases map to TRBD1. The junction had 8 bases not matched to a gene; V was cut back by 4 bases and J by 5 bases. CDR3 length: 14 residues. CDR1 is SGHRS, CDR2 YFSETQ, per germline. The CDR3 loop is CASSPMGQTYGYTF. The CDR3 DNA follows: TGCGCCAGCAGCCCCATGGGACAGACTTATGGCTACACCTTC.

In this sample, this clone turned up once. The rearrangement uses TRBV20-1 and TRBJ2-3; D gene uncertain. CDR3 length: 11 residues. CDR1 and CDR2 (germline): DFQATT, SNEGSKA (reference sequence). With 0 bases removed from V and 5 bases from J, the gap between germline ends came to 3 bases. CDR3 protein: CSARDQDTQYF. The CDR3 bases are TGCAGTGCTAGAGATCAAGATACGCAGTATTTT.

This clone has a handful of counts. The chain is built from TRBV10-3 and TRBJ1-1, with unresolved D. Trimming took off 5 bases at V and 1 base at J, with 11 bases between the two ends. The CDR3 spans 14 residues. The germline V gene has CDR1 ENHRY and CDR2 SYGVKD. CDR3 amino acids: CAISSFDTNTEAFF. CDR3 DNA: TGTGCCATCAGTTCCTTCGACACGAACACTGAAGCTTTCTTT.

This rearrangement joins TRBV29-1 to TRBJ2-3; 8 bases match TRBD2. Per germline, CDR1 SQVTM and CDR2 ANQGSEA. This CDR3 is 13 amino acids long. Trimming removed 5 bases from V and 3 bases from J; junction bases left unmatched: 4. CDR3 sequence reads: CSVRLAGTDTQYF. In DNA form, the CDR3 reads TGCAGCGTTCGGCTAGCGGGTACAGATACGCAGTATTTT.

This clone occurred once. The V and J genes are TRBV28 and TRBJ2-2; D is undetermined. Trimming took off 8 bases at V and 6 bases at J, with 10 bases between the two ends. Germline V lookup: CDR1 MDHEN, CDR2 SYDVKM. The CDR3 covers 12 residues. The CDR3 sequence: CASGRRSGELFF. In DNA, the CDR3 is TGTGCCAGCGGTAGGCGGTCCGGGGAGCTGTTTTTT.

CDR3 DNA sequence: TGCAGCGTTGTTGACGGGAGCCCGAGTGATGAGCAGTTCTTC. It codes for CSVVDGSPSDEQFF. The chain carries TRBV29-1 and TRBJ2-1; a weak D match, TRBD2 (6 bases). Germline lookup yields CDR1 SQVTM and CDR2 ANQGSEA. The V gene lost 4 bases and the J gene lost 8 bases, with 18 bases spanning the gap. There are 14 residues in the CDR3.

This sequence joins TRBV5-1 and TRBJ2-3; 9 bases are a match to TRBD1. With V trimmed by 3 bases and J by 4 bases, 3 bases remained unmatched. The CDR3 has 14 residues. Germline-derived CDR1 and CDR2 are SGHRS and YFSETQ. This chain's CDR3 is CASSSDRGSDTQYF. The DNA for the CDR3 is TGCGCCAGCAGCTCGGACAGGGGATCAGATACGCAGTATTTT.

The CDR3 DNA is TGTGCCAGCAGTGAATTAGCTGGCTACACCTTC. Its protein is CASSELAGYTF. V is TRBV25-1 and J is TRBJ1-2; D unresolved. CDR3 length equals 11 residues. Germline V gene sequence: CDR1 MGHDK, CDR2 SYGVNS. Between the trimmed V and J ends, which lost 1 base and 7 bases, there was a span of 4 bases.

The CDR3 loop is CASSTGDLSYNEQFF. In nucleotides, the CDR3 is TGTGCCAGCAGTACAGGGGATCTCTCCTACAATGAGCAGTTCTTC. The V gene is TRBV27, the J gene TRBJ2-1; 7 bases map to TRBD1. Trimming removed 5 bases from V and 0 bases from J; junction bases left unmatched: 4. Germline CDR1 and CDR2: MNHEY and SMNVEV (reference sequence). CDR3 length equals 15 residues.

J is TRBJ1-5 and V is TRBV11-2, with 8 nucleotides matching TRBD1. The CDR3 is made up of 13 amino acids. The germline gives CDR1 SGHAT, CDR2 FQNNGV. V trimming: 5 bases; J trimming: 4 bases; junction bases outside the gene matches: 1. CDR3 loop: CASSRTGNQPQHF. As DNA, the CDR3 is TGTGCCAGCAGCCGGACAGGGAATCAGCCCCAGCATTTT. The entire variable domain, with the rest obtained from reference TRBV11-2 and TRBJ1-5, is as follows: EAGVAQSPRYKIIEKRQSVAFWCNPISGHATLYWYQQILGQGPKLLIQFQNNGVVDDSQLPKDRFSAERLKGVDSTLKIQPAKLEDSAVYLCASSRTGNQPQHFGDGTRLSIL.

This clone was found a few times. V usage is TRBV4-1 and J usage is TRBJ2-2, with 7 bases lining up with TRBD2. Germline values: CDR1 MGHRA, CDR2 YSYEKL. With V trimmed by 2 bases and J by 5 bases, 20 bases remained unmatched. This CDR3 has 20 amino acids. In nucleotides, the CDR3 is TGCGCCAGCAGCCAATGGTTATCACTAGCGCTACCACGCGGGACCGGGGAGCTGTTTTTT. Translating it yields CASSQWLSLALPRGTGELFF.

This chain joins TRBV11-3 and TRBJ2-7; the match to TRBD1 covers 7 bases. The germline gives CDR1 SGHNT, CDR2 YENEEA. There are 12 residues in the CDR3. V gave up 8 bases and J gave up 4 bases; unmatched junction bases: 5. DNA of the CDR3: TGTGCCAGCTCACAACAGGGGTACGAGCAGTACTTC. Translated: CASSQQGYEQYF.

This clone was detected only a few times. The V and J genes are TRBV6-4 and TRBJ2-3; 8 bases are a match to TRBD1. After removal of 6 bases from V and 4 bases from J, the junction contained 9 bases not matched to a gene. Germline assignment: CDR1 MRHNA and CDR2 SNTAGT. The CDR3 extends over 15 amino acids. Here the CDR3 reads CASSSQGEFADTQYF. The CDR3, as DNA: TGTGCCAGCAGCTCACAGGGGGAGTTTGCAGATACGCAGTATTTT.

The chain couples TRBV5-1 to TRBJ1-1; 8 nucleotides align to TRBD1. Looked up from germline, CDR1 is SGHRS and CDR2 is YFSETQ. The CDR3 spans 11 residues. The J segment lost 12 bases and the V segment lost 3 bases, leaving 4 bases of the junction unmatched. The CDR3 DNA reads TGCGCCAGCAGCTCTGGACAGGGTACTTTCTTT. Its protein is CASSSGQGTFF.

This clone has more than one count but fewer than ten. CDR3 in DNA: TGTGCCAGCAGCTTGCAGGCCAGGGGACCCTACACCTTC. This encodes CASSLQARGPYTF. The chain has TRBV5-4 and TRBJ1-2; D might be TRBD1 (6 bases). Trimming pared 1 base from V and 10 bases from J, leaving 14 bases between. Germline V gene sequence: CDR1 SGHNT, CDR2 YYREEE (reference sequence). This CDR3 is 13 amino acids long.

The chain links TRBV9 to TRBJ1-4; D may be TRBD1 (5 bases). Germline V gene lookup returns CDR1 SGDLS and CDR2 YYNGEE. The CDR3 covers 15 residues. V lost 3 bases and J 7 bases, leaving 16 bases between the germline ends. The CDR3 sequence is CASSAGGTIGEKLFF. DNA for the CDR3: TGTGCCAGCAGCGCCGGGGGGACCATCGGTGAAAAACTGTTTTTT.

J is TRBJ2-4 and V is TRBV11-3; 8 bases fit TRBD1. V lost 5 bases to trimming and J lost 0 bases; unmatched junction nucleotides: 3. CDR3 length: 15 residues. Germline-derived CDR1 and CDR2 are SGHNT and YENEEA. CDR3 in DNA: TGTGCCAGCAGCCGACAGGGGCTAGCCAAAAACATTCAGTACTTC. It encodes CASSRQGLAKNIQYF.

The chain combines TRBV29-1 with TRBJ1-2; TRBD1 matches at 8 bases. The CDR3 length is 13 residues. Germline V lookup: CDR1 SQVTM, CDR2 ANQGSEA. V lost 7 bases and J lost 2; bases outside the gene matches: 6. CDR3 bases: TGCAGCGCCCTGGACAGGGACAACTATGGCTACACCTTC. The encoded protein is CSALDRDNYGYTF.

The chain employs TRBV2 and TRBJ2-7; 9 nucleotides align to TRBD2. Germline trimming cut 6 bases from V and 5 bases from J; bases unmatched to any gene: 8. The CDR3 is made up of 14 amino acids. Germline V gives CDR1 SNHLY, CDR2 FYNNEI. The CDR3 DNA follows: TGTGCCAGCAGCGTTAGGGCGGGAGGGAACGAGCAGTACTTC. Translation: CASSVRAGGNEQYF. The whole variable domain, remainder taken from reference TRBV2 and TRBJ2-7, is EPEVTQTPSHQVTQMGQEVILRCVPISNHLYFYWYRQILGQKVEFLVSFYNNEISEKSEIFDDQFSVERPDGSNFTLKIRSTKLEDSAMYFCASSVRAGGNEQYFGPGTRLTVT.